The entry below describes one TCR beta chain. Its antigen is currently not known. Within one base of it there is no much larger clone, and no base qualities were kept. The data stem from a study of OX40 agonist ivuxolimab in advanced cancers. Looking at the study overall: The costimulatory receptor OX40 (CD134) was targeted by ivuxolimab, a fully human IgG2 agonistic monoclonal antibody. Partial responses occurred in three dose-escalation patients, of whom one had hepatocellular carcinoma and two had cutaneous melanoma. Intravenous ivuxolimab was administered to patients every 2 weeks at six dose levels: 0.01, 0.1, 0.3, 1.5, 3 and 10 mg/kg. Patients were allowed to have had prior anti-PD-1, anti-PD-L1 or anti-CTLA-4 therapy, and around two fifths of the dose-escalation patients had been treated with checkpoint inhibitors. Peripheral TCRbeta sequencing was intended to test whether TCR sequence diversity was altered and clonal T-cell expansion was caused by ivuxolimab. A male proportion of 82.7% and a mean age of approximately 60 years, ranging from 23 to 79, were recorded for the dose-escalation cohort. Of the approximately 54 dose-escalation patients, hepatocellular carcinoma was present in about 20, melanoma in roughly 15, renal cell carcinoma in 9 and head and neck cancer in 9. The paper describes the monotherapy dose-escalation part (N of about 52 patients) of the phase I trial of ivuxolimab.

Patients with a history of autoimmune disease or receiving systemic immunosuppression were excluded from the trial. Peripheral blood for TCR sequencing was drawn from every dose cohort at baseline, at cycle 4 day 1 and at cycle 7 day 1. Samples were obtained from an open-label, multicenter, first-in-human phase I dose-escalation trial of ivuxolimab. Adults with locally advanced or metastatic melanoma, renal cell carcinoma, hepatocellular carcinoma or head and neck squamous cell carcinoma were enrolled in the trial. Before TCR sequencing, CD4+ and CD8+ T cells were separately sorted from peripheral blood. The germline V gene encodes CDR1 SNHLY and CDR2 FYNNEI. The CDR3 measures 13 amino acids from cysteine to phenylalanine. Only the CDR3 DNA stays, 39 bases, in frame from base 1. Deletion took 5 bases off V and 4 bases off J, with a span of 11 bases between the germline ends. Genomic DNA was isolated from the sorted cells so that the TCRbeta CDR3 region could be sequenced. The immunoSEQ Assay was used for sequencing of TCRbeta CDR3 regions. Held by TCRdb, this immuneACCESS table contains in-frame sequences only and omits some clones. Under half of the omission traces to an unresolved V gene where checked; the cause of the rest is unknown. The table for this sample lists 85,000 to 90,000 clones; roughly 90% of them were counted only once. Around 1.1% of the sample is taken by the ten largest.

Beyond this particular receptor, the publication reports: After ivuxolimab, expanded clones were on average more numerous among CD8+ T cells than among CD4+ T cells. Low levels of normalized T-cell clonal expansion were also seen in some patients who did not respond. In the 0.1-3.0 mg/kg groups, partial responders were among the patients with the lowest normalized peripheral clonal expansion, particularly in CD8+ T cells. At doses of 0.1 to 3.0 mg/kg, clonal expansion of both CD4+ and CD8+ T cells in blood was seen between baseline and week 6. Which antigens the clonally expanded peripheral T cells were specific for was not determined.

This receptor chain uses TRBV2 and TRBJ2-5; a confident D gene designation cannot be given. Source: CD4+ or CD8+ T cells sorted from blood, taken in a trial of the OX40 agonist ivuxolimab. This receptor was identified in an adult with an advanced solid tumor such as melanoma, head and neck, liver or kidney cancer. The CDR3 has the sequence CASSRVQPETQYF. Here is the DNA: TGTGCCAGCAGTCGGGTCCAACCAGAGACCCAGTACTTC.